A single sample gave rise to the 18 T cell receptor beta chains below, sequenced in a study of CD8 T cells in acute hepatitis C reinfection. This sample's time point: naive CD8 control sorted from an acute-time-point sample. Clones were sequenced by immunoSEQ multiplex PCR, and TCRdb holds only the in-frame ones, with some missing. The data contain 30,000 to 45,000 clones, 80% to 90% of them singletons. Sequenced material: naive CD8+ T cells from PBMCs. The receptors were sampled from a woman under 30 who spontaneously cleared hepatitis C infection.

The rearrangement joins TRBV5-4 to TRBJ2-5, with 8 nucleotides matching TRBD2. The CDR3 has 16 amino acids. From germline, CDR1 is SGHNT and CDR2 YYREEE (reference sequence). V dropped 0 bases and J dropped 3; count of bases not matched to a gene: 7. CDR3 residues: CASSLVPGTRKETQYF. CDR3 sequence (DNA): TGTGCCAGCAGCTTGGTCCCCGGGACTAGGAAAGAGACCCAGTACTTC.

The chain couples TRBV4-1 to TRBJ1-1; the D is unclear. This CDR3 is 13 amino acids long. Trimming stripped 4 bases from V and 2 bases from J, with 8 bases between. Germline CDR1 is MGHRA and CDR2 is YSYEKL. The CDR3 nucleotides are TGCGCCAGCAGCCGGTGGAGTAACACTGAAGCTTTCTTT. It specifies CASSRWSNTEAFF.

The chain is built from TRBV30 and TRBJ2-7; D is uncertain. The CDR3 covers 13 residues. The V end was cut by 2 bases, the J end by 6 bases, with 14 bases between. CDR1 is GTSNPN, CDR2 SVGIG, per germline (reference sequence). CDR3 coding DNA: TGTGCCTGGAGTCCCCGGCCTCTAGTCGAGCAGTACTTC. Translated: CAWSPRPLVEQYF.

The V gene is TRBV6-1, the J gene TRBJ2-7; D ambiguous. This CDR3 has 10 amino acids. The V end was cut by 3 bases, the J end by 3 bases, with 0 bases between. CDR1 MNHNS and CDR2 SASEGT come from the germline V gene. CDR3 sequence reads: CASSDYEQYF. The CDR3 DNA follows: TGTGCCAGCAGTGACTACGAGCAGTACTTC.

The chain joins TRBV27 to TRBJ1-2; D uncertain. CDR3 size: 14 residues. Germline CDR1 is MNHEY and CDR2 is SMNVEV (reference sequence). Trimming cost V 5 bases and J 2 bases, with 12 bases left between them. CDR3 sequence reads: CASSPNVGNYGYTF. In DNA form, the CDR3 reads TGTGCCAGCAGTCCGAATGTGGGAAACTATGGCTACACCTTC.

V is TRBV7-9 and J is TRBJ1-1; D possibly corresponds to TRBD1 (5 bases). CDR3 length equals 16 residues. Trimming pared 1 base from V and 4 bases from J, leaving 16 bases between. The germline CDR1 and CDR2 sequences are SEHNR and FQNEAQ (reference sequence). The CDR3 DNA reads as TGTGCCAGCAGCTTAGTCCTCCATTTTAGGGGCACTGAAGCTTTCTTT. This sequence encodes CASSLVLHFRGTEAFF.

V gene TRBV25-1 combines with J gene TRBJ2-1, with D unresolved. The V end lost 3 bases, the J end lost 3 bases, and 15 bases lay between the germline ends. Germline V gives CDR1 MGHDK, CDR2 SYGVNS. This CDR3 is 16 amino acids long. CDR3 sequence reads: CASSDQYPDHYNEQFF. The CDR3 DNA sequence: TGTGCCAGCAGTGATCAATATCCGGACCACTACAATGAGCAGTTCTTC.

J is TRBJ2-5 and V is TRBV9, with 8 bases aligning to TRBD2. The germline V gene has CDR1 SGDLS and CDR2 YYNGEE. This CDR3 has 18 residues. J gave up 1 base and V 0 bases, and 11 bases lay outside the gene matches. The CDR3 DNA reads TGTGCCAGCAGCGTAGTCTATTTGTCTAGCGGGCCCCAAGAGACCCAGTACTTC. This encodes CASSVVYLSSGPQETQYF.

This clone appeared a single time. The V call is TRBV4-2, the J call TRBJ2-1, with TRBD2 identical over 7 bases. Per the germline V gene, CDR1 is LGHNA and CDR2 is YNFKEQ. The CDR3 extends over 17 amino acids. The V gene end was trimmed by 0 bases and the J gene end by 2 bases; junction bases not matched to a gene: 7. For the CDR3, the DNA is TGTGCCAGCAGCCAAGAGGAGCGGGATCCCGCCTACAATGAGCAGTTCTTC. Protein: CASSQEERDPAYNEQFF.

This clone has a single count. The sample has other DNA sequences that encode this CDR3 too. The chain carries TRBV2 and TRBJ2-1, with D uncertain. Germline V CDR1 and CDR2: SNHLY, FYNNEI. The ends were cut back, 10 bases at V and 0 bases at J, with 13 bases in the middle. This CDR3 has 14 residues. The CDR3 loop reads CATVSPSSYNEQFF. The CDR3 DNA sequence: TGTGCCACCGTCAGTCCGAGCTCCTACAATGAGCAGTTCTTC.

V usage is TRBV7-6 and J usage is TRBJ1-1; TRBD1 is a possible D gene (5 bases). Trimming left V 5 bases short and J 3 bases short, with 13 bases between. This CDR3 has 14 amino acids. The germline V gene has CDR1 SGHVS and CDR2 FNYEAQ. The CDR3 is CASSREGVDTEAFF. The CDR3 nucleotides read TGTGCCAGCAGCCGGGAAGGGGTCGACACTGAAGCTTTCTTT.

The genes are TRBV9 and TRBJ2-1, with TRBD2 matching 15 bases. V was clipped by 3 bases and J by 8 bases; unmatched bases: 15. CDR1 is SGDLS, CDR2 YYNGEE, per germline. The CDR3 length is 19 residues. CDR3 in amino acids: CASSASTDPGLAGGYEQFF. The CDR3, as DNA: TGTGCCAGCAGCGCGAGCACCGACCCTGGACTAGCGGGAGGGTATGAGCAGTTCTTC.

As to this clone: The junction differs from germline at one of its ends, possibly a read error. The chain recombines TRBV27 with TRBJ2-7, with D possibly being TRBD2 (6 bases). The length of the CDR3 is 12 residues. Germline V CDR1 and CDR2: MNHEY, SMNVEV (reference sequence). The CDR3 sequence: CASSAGSSEQYF. The CDR3, as DNA: TGTGCCAGCAGTGCGGGGTCCTCCGAGCAGTACTTC.

The table lists this clone with a count of one. CDR3 amino acids: CASSPGQGANTEAFF. CDR3 bases: TGCGCCAGCAGCCCAGGACAGGGGGCGAACACTGAAGCTTTCTTT. The chain links TRBV5-1 to TRBJ1-1, with 11 bases that match TRBD1. The CDR3 has 15 residues. The V segment lost 4 bases and the J segment 1 base; nucleotides outside the gene matches: 3. Germline values: CDR1 SGHRS, CDR2 YFSETQ.

V usage is TRBV5-1 and J usage is TRBJ2-1, with 9 bases aligning to TRBD2. This CDR3 region has 18 residues. The trim removed 3 bases at V and 4 bases at J, leaving 14 bases unmatched. Germline-derived CDR1 and CDR2 are SGHRS and YFSETQ. The CDR3 is CASSSQTRLAVQYNEQFF. In DNA, the CDR3 is TGCGCCAGCAGCTCCCAAACAAGACTAGCGGTCCAGTACAATGAGCAGTTCTTC. The variable domain in full, with the rest retrieved from reference TRBV5-1 and TRBJ2-1, is KAGVTQTPRYLIKTRGQQVTLSCSPISGHRSVSWYQQTPGQGLQFLFEYFSETQRNKGNFPGRFSGRQFSNSRSEMNVSTLELGDSALYLCASSSQTRLAVQYNEQFFGPGTRLTVL.

The chain recombines TRBV2 with TRBJ1-4; D perhaps matches TRBD1 (6 bases). Germline CDR1 and CDR2: SNHLY and FYNNEI. The V and J ends lost 5 bases and 2 bases respectively, with 18 bases between them. CDR3 length equals 17 residues. The CDR3 is CASSHFQGFGTNEKLFF. CDR3 sequence (DNA): TGTGCCAGCAGTCACTTCCAGGGGTTTGGCACTAATGAAAAACTGTTTTTT.

The rearrangement joins TRBV11-1 to TRBJ2-1; 12 nucleotides agree with TRBD2. Germline V gene sequence: CDR1 SGHAT, CDR2 FQDESV (reference sequence). The CDR3 is 17 amino acids. Germline trimming cut 1 base from V and 8 bases from J; bases unmatched to any gene: 9. The CDR3 sequence: CASSLGLAGGPGDEQFF. CDR3 DNA: TGTGCCAGCAGCTTAGGGCTAGCGGGAGGGCCTGGCGATGAGCAGTTCTTC.

The rearrangement joins TRBV15 to TRBJ2-7, with D possibly being TRBD1 (5 bases). The CDR3 contains 14 residues. V lost 2 bases and J lost 3, with 11 bases in between. CDR1 and CDR2 (germline): LNHNV, YYDKDF (reference sequence). This CDR3 reads CATSRQQANYEQYF. CDR3 in DNA: TGTGCCACCAGCAGACAACAGGCTAACTACGAGCAGTACTTC.